Presented here are 23 T cell receptor beta chains from one specimen sequenced in a study of a mutant IDH1 vaccine in newly diagnosed glioma. Sequencing used immunoSEQ multiplex PCR; TCRdb keeps in-frame clones, though not all of them. This sample has 45,000 to 60,000 clones, with more than 70% found just once. Antigens for these TCRs are unknown. Time point: week 35, safety follow-up. Every single dose of the vaccine, 300 ug of mutant IDH1 20-mer peptide, came with topical imiquimod. The sample in question was PBMCs, obtained from a glioma patient whose treatment included an IDH1 peptide vaccine. The receptors were gathered from a middle-aged woman with glioma.

The V and J genes are TRBV18 and TRBJ2-7, with 7 bases matching TRBD2. The V and J ends lost 4 bases and 7 bases, in that order; junction bases with no gene match: 7. Germline V gene lookup returns CDR1 KGHSH and CDR2 LQKENI. The CDR3 runs 13 residues. In DNA, the CDR3 is TGTGCCAGCTCACTCCGGGGGGAGAGGGAGCAGTACTTC. This encodes CASSLRGEREQYF.

The chain couples TRBV5-1 to TRBJ1-2, with D possibly matching TRBD1 (5 bases). With 3 bases removed from V and 6 bases from J, the gap between germline ends came to 21 bases. Germline V gives CDR1 SGHRS, CDR2 YFSETQ. This CDR3 has 16 residues. The CDR3: CASSWGTSGYLDGYTF. CDR3 in DNA: TGCGCCAGCAGCTGGGGGACGAGCGGCTATCTAGATGGCTACACCTTC.

The rearrangement joins TRBV6-5 to TRBJ1-4, with a weak D call TRBD1 (6 bases). Trimming took off 6 bases at V and 5 bases at J, with 13 bases between the two ends. This CDR3 comprises 14 residues. Germline assignment: CDR1 MNHEY and CDR2 SVGAGI. The CDR3 reads CASSYRAANEKLFF. The CDR3 DNA sequence: TGTGCCAGCAGCTACAGGGCTGCAAATGAAAAACTGTTTTTT.

This clone was picked up a small number of times. The chain recombines TRBV7-2 with TRBJ2-7, with 10 positions matching TRBD1. This CDR3 spans 13 amino acids. The V and J ends lost 5 bases and 3 bases, in that order; junction bases with no gene match: 1. Germline-derived CDR1 and CDR2 are SGHTA and FQGNSA. CDR3 nucleotide sequence: TGTGCCAGCAGCGGGACAGGGGTCTACGAGCAGTACTTC. Translation: CASSGTGVYEQYF. Using reference TRBV7-2 and TRBJ2-7 for the parts outside the CDR3, the full variable domain is GAGVSQSPSNKVTEKGKDVELRCDPISGHTALYWYRQSLGQGLEFLIYFQGNSAPDKSGLPSDRFSAERTGGSVSTLTIQRTQQEDSAVYLCASSGTGVYEQYFGPGTRLTVT.

The chain recombines TRBV4-3 with TRBJ2-3; a possible D gene is TRBD2 (6 bases). Germline V gene data show CDR1 as LGHNA and CDR2 as YSLEER. The CDR3 consists of 16 residues. V lost 1 base to trimming and J lost 1 base, with 12 bases between them. The CDR3 protein is CASSQGLARGTDTQYF. The CDR3 coding sequence is TGCGCCAGCAGCCAAGGGCTAGCGAGGGGCACAGATACGCAGTATTTT.

The rearrangement joins TRBV6-5 to TRBJ2-7; weak D call: TRBD2 (6 bases). The CDR3 length is 14 residues. From germline, CDR1 is MNHEY and CDR2 SVGAGI. Trimming shortened V by 6 bases and J by 2 bases, and 14 bases separated the two germline ends. The CDR3, as DNA: TGTGCCAGCAGACCCACCGGGGGAACCTACGAGCAGTACTTC. Protein product: CASRPTGGTYEQYF.

This clone was seen once. The chain recombines TRBV28 with TRBJ1-2; D is uncertain. Germline CDR1 is MDHEN and CDR2 is SYDVKM. The ends were cut back, 2 bases at V and 8 bases at J, with 9 bases in the middle. CDR3 size: 12 residues. The CDR3 is CASSLSVGGYTF. The CDR3 coding sequence is TGTGCCAGCAGTTTAAGCGTGGGGGGCTACACCTTC.

In nucleotides, the CDR3 is TGCGCCAGCAGCTGGGACAGCTCCGGCGAGCAGTACTTC. As protein: CASSWDSSGEQYF. The chain couples TRBV5-1 to TRBJ2-7; 7 nucleotides align to TRBD1. There are 13 residues in the CDR3. Losses at the gene ends were 3 bases for V and 6 bases for J; bases not matched to a gene: 6. Germline V gene lookup returns CDR1 SGHRS and CDR2 YFSETQ.

The J gene is TRBJ2-7, the V gene TRBV2; the D gene is possibly TRBD2 (5 bases). Trimming stripped 6 bases from V and 7 bases from J, with 13 bases between. Germline V gene sequence: CDR1 SNHLY, CDR2 FYNNEI. The CDR3 is 12 residues long. The CDR3: CASSPGRREQYF. CDR3 bases: TGTGCCAGCAGCCCCGGCAGGAGGGAGCAGTACTTC.

The V gene is TRBV19, the J gene TRBJ1-5; perhaps TRBD1 as D (5 bases). In germline, CDR1 is LNHDA, CDR2 SQIVND (reference sequence). CDR3 length: 14 residues. The germline V and J ends were trimmed by 9 bases and 2 bases, with 14 bases remaining between them. The CDR3 is CASLRVGGNQPQHF. The CDR3 DNA reads as TGTGCCAGCCTCAGGGTTGGGGGCAATCAGCCCCAGCATTTT.

The chain uses TRBV28 and TRBJ2-2, with 10 bases aligning to TRBD1. J was trimmed by 7 bases and V by 4 bases; bases with no gene match: 6. In germline, CDR1 is MDHEN, CDR2 SYDVKM. The CDR3 totals 15 residues. CDR3 DNA: TGTGCCAGCAGTTCACGACAGGGGGCAAGCGGGGAGCTGTTTTTT. Translating gives CASSSRQGASGELFF.

This clone was seen a handful of times. The chain carries TRBV11-2 and TRBJ2-7, with no clear D. Germline loops: CDR1 SGHAT, CDR2 FQNNGV. The CDR3 covers 14 residues. Trimming left V 1 base short and J 3 bases short, with 10 bases between. This chain's CDR3 is CASSLVRGGYEQYF. The DNA of the CDR3 is TGTGCCAGCAGCTTAGTACGCGGCGGCTACGAGCAGTACTTC.

This clone came up once. The chain employs TRBV10-2 and TRBJ2-2; D not certain. This CDR3 comprises 15 residues. Trimming shortened V by 2 bases and J by 5 bases, and 12 bases separated the two germline ends. Germline assignment: CDR1 WSHSY and CDR2 SAAADI. The CDR3 DNA is TGCGCCAGCAGTGAGAGTGGGGTAGCTACCGGGGAGCTGTTTTTT. Amino acids: CASSESGVATGELFF.

V gene TRBV6-5 combines with J gene TRBJ2-7, with unresolved D. This CDR3 region has 15 residues. The ends were cut back, 0 bases at V and 3 bases at J, with 12 bases in the middle. Germline V gives CDR1 MNHEY, CDR2 SVGAGI. CDR3: CASSYSALRVYEQYF. DNA for the CDR3: TGTGCCAGCAGTTACTCGGCGTTGAGAGTCTACGAGCAGTACTTC.

This chain links TRBV7-9 with TRBJ2-7, with D perhaps matching TRBD2 (6 bases). V lost 3 bases and J 0 bases, leaving 12 bases between the germline ends. This CDR3 has 15 residues. CDR1 is SEHNR, CDR2 FQNEAQ, per germline (reference sequence). CDR3 DNA sequence: TGTGCCAGCAGCTTTCTAGCGTCGAGCTCCTACGAGCAGTACTTC. Protein sequence: CASSFLASSSYEQYF. Full variable domain (rest looked up from reference TRBV7-9 and TRBJ2-7): DTGVSQNPRHKITKRGQNVTFRCDPISEHNRLYWYRQTLGQGPEFLTYFQNEAQLEKSRLLSDRFSAERPKGSFSTLEIQRTEQGDSAMYLCASSFLASSSYEQYFGPGTRLTVT.

V gene TRBV19 combines with J gene TRBJ2-5, with D tentatively TRBD2 (6 bases). The V end was cut by 2 bases, the J end by 5 bases, with 9 bases between. The CDR3 spans 13 residues. CDR1 and CDR2 from the germline V gene are LNHDA and SQIVND (reference sequence). The CDR3 sequence is CASSIYRGETQYF. In nucleotides, the CDR3 is TGTGCCAGTAGTATATATCGGGGGGAGACCCAGTACTTC.

The rearrangement links TRBV4-3 to TRBJ1-1, with TRBD1 matching 7 bases. Germline CDR1 LGHNA, CDR2 YSLEER. Germline trimming cut 4 bases from V and 4 bases from J; bases unmatched to any gene: 3. This CDR3 spans 13 amino acids. CDR3 region: CASSPNRGTEAFF. CDR3 bases: TGCGCCAGCAGCCCAAACAGGGGCACTGAAGCTTTCTTT.

The table lists this clone with a count of one. The chain links TRBV9 to TRBJ2-3; D unclear. From germline, CDR1 is SGDLS and CDR2 YYNGEE. V was clipped by 0 bases and J by 4 bases, with 9 bases between them. The CDR3 has 14 residues. DNA for the CDR3: TGTGCCAGCAGCGTAGGTGTCACGTCAGATACGCAGTATTTT. Protein: CASSVGVTSDTQYF.

This chain links TRBV10-3 with TRBJ1-2, with a possible D match to TRBD1 (6 bases). The germline CDR1 and CDR2 sequences are ENHRY and SYGVKD. Trimming stripped 2 bases from V and 5 bases from J, with 9 bases between. The CDR3 length is 13 residues. The CDR3 DNA reads as TGTGCCATCAGTGAGCAGGGGCATTATGGCTACACCTTC. It is translated as CAISEQGHYGYTF.

V gene TRBV10-1 combines with J gene TRBJ2-5; 9 bases align to TRBD1. J was trimmed by 1 base and V by 5 bases; bases with no gene match: 2. Germline V lookup: CDR1 WNHNN, CDR2 SYGVQD (reference sequence). This CDR3 is built from 14 residues. CDR3 loop: CASSPGQGQETQYF. The CDR3 nucleotides read TGCGCCAGCAGTCCGGGACAGGGCCAAGAGACCCAGTACTTC.

V usage is TRBV20-1 and J usage is TRBJ2-1; D is unclear. V was cut by 5 bases and J by 2 bases, with 4 bases left in between. CDR1 DFQATT and CDR2 SNEGSKA come from the germline V gene (reference sequence). This CDR3 is built from 11 residues. DNA of the CDR3: TGCAGTGCTGACACCTACAATGAGCAGTTCTTC. Its translation: CSADTYNEQFF.

This clone came up once. The V call is TRBV6-5, the J call TRBJ2-2, with D hard to call. CDR3 size: 13 residues. Germline loops: CDR1 MNHEY, CDR2 SVGAGI. V lost 4 bases to trimming and J lost 2 bases, with 5 bases between them. CDR3 protein: CASSSANTGELFF. CDR3 coding DNA: TGTGCCAGCAGTTCGGCCAACACCGGGGAGCTGTTTTTT.

The rearrangement uses TRBV6-6 and TRBJ1-2; 7 bases are a match to TRBD1. The germline V gene encodes CDR1 MNHNY and CDR2 SVGAGI (reference sequence). This CDR3 region has 16 residues. With 10 bases clipped from V and 0 bases from J, the junction kept 14 bases outside the gene matches. Here the CDR3 reads CAIQRDSWETNYGYTF. The DNA for the CDR3 is TGTGCCATCCAACGGGACAGCTGGGAAACTAACTATGGCTACACCTTC.